The rows below give T cell receptor beta chains drawn from one sample of a study of T cells in Graves' hyperthyroidism and ophthalmopathy. TCRdb reprocessed the multiplex PCR reads with MiXCR, giving one entry per CDR3 protein. The sample shows about 400,000 distinct CDR3 sequences, around a sixth of them seen only once. What was sequenced was blood. These receptors came from a woman aged 18-30 years with Graves' hyperthyroidism. CDR3s include the opening cysteine and the closing phenylalanine or tryptophan. A D gene is named only where the DNA matches it firmly. Part of the rows lack a size; the others show once, few, many or a class for expanded clones.

D	size	V	J	DNA	CDR3
TRBD2	-	TRBV29-1	TRBJ2-3	TGCAGCGCGACTAGCGGGGGGGGGGATACGCAGTATTTT	CSATSGGGDTQYF
-	many	TRBV18	TRBJ2-7	TGTGCCAGCTCACCACAGGGGGAGGGGTCCTACGAGCAGTACTTC	CASSPQGEGSYEQYF
-	many	TRBV7-2	TRBJ1-5	TGTGCCAGCAGCTTGGGCCCCGCTGGCAATCAGCCCCAGCATTTT	CASSLGPAGNQPQHF
-	-	TRBV5-5	TRBJ1-2	TGTGTCAGCAGCCCGACTGTCGGTCGGTATGGCTACACCTTC	CVSSPTVGRYGYTF
-	-	TRBV6-4	TRBJ1-1	TGTGCCAGCAGTGACTTCCGGGGCTCTGAAGCTTTCTTT	CASSDFRGSEAFF
-	few	TRBV12-3/TRBV12-4	TRBJ2-2	TGTGCCAGCACCCAGGGACAAGGCGGGGAGCTGTTTTTT	CASTQGQGGELFF
-	-	TRBV15	TRBJ1-1	TGTGCCACCAGCAGAGATTGGGGCGGGGGCACTGAAGCTTTCTTT	CATSRDWGGGTEAFF
-	few	TRBV5-1	TRBJ1-1	TGCGCCAGCAGCCCCCCGGGGGGGCAAGATGCTTTCTTT	CASSPPGGQDAFF
-	many	TRBV12-3/TRBV12-4	TRBJ2-7	TGTGCCAGCAGTGGGGACGCAATAGTAGAGCAGTACTTC	CASSGDAIVEQYF
-	-	TRBV6-2/TRBV6-3	TRBJ1-6	TGTGCCAGCAGTTACTCGAGGTCGGACCAGAGGTATAATTCACCCCTCCACTTT	CASSYSRSDQRYNSPLHF
-	many	TRBV6-1	TRBJ1-5	TGTGCCAGCACCGGGGCTACTCAGCCCCAGCATTTT	CASTGATQPQHF
TRBD1	-	TRBV2	TRBJ1-2	TGTGCCAGCAGTCCCGATGACAGGGCGGTCGGCTACACCTTC	CASSPDDRAVGYTF
-	many	TRBV5-1	TRBJ2-1	TGCGCCAGCAGCGGCAACCTAGGGGGCAATGAGCAGTTCTTC	CASSGNLGGNEQFF
-	few	TRBV11-3	TRBJ2-7	TGTGCCAGCAGCGCCGACTACGGAACCTACGAGCAGTACTTC	CASSADYGTYEQYF
TRBD1	few	TRBV19	TRBJ2-2	TGTGCCAGTAGGACCGGGACAGCTAACACCGGGGAGCTGTTTTTT	CASRTGTANTGELFF
-	many	TRBV12-3/TRBV12-4	TRBJ1-2	TGTACCAGCAGCCCTGGGGGGGCGCACTATGGCTACACCTTC	CTSSPGGAHYGYTF
TRBD1	many	TRBV11-2	TRBJ2-7	TGTGCCAGCAGCTATACCGGGACAGGGGATTACGAGCAGTACTTC	CASSYTGTGDYEQYF
TRBD2	many	TRBV12-3/TRBV12-4	TRBJ2-1	TGTGCCAGCAGTTTAAGGAGCGGGAGGAATGAGCAGTTCTTC	CASSLRSGRNEQFF
-	many	TRBV3-1	TRBJ2-7	TGTGCCAGCAGCCCCCCCGGTCCAATTCGAGAGCAGTACTTC	CASSPPGPIREQYF
TRBD2	-	TRBV27	TRBJ2-3	TGTGCCAGCAGTTTATCGATAGCGGGGTCCACAGATACGCAGTATTTT	CASSLSIAGSTDTQYF
TRBD2	many	TRBV29-1	TRBJ2-1	TGCAGCGGTGGGGGAGGGGACAATGAGCAGTTCTTC	CSGGGGDNEQFF
-	many	TRBV18	TRBJ1-4	TGTGCCAGCTCACCATCACAGCGAGGGGAAAAACTGTTTTTT	CASSPSQRGEKLFF
-	many	TRBV6-1	TRBJ2-3	TGTGCCAGCAGCATTGACAGCATCCTCTCGGATACGCAGTATTTT	CASSIDSILSDTQYF
-	many	TRBV6-1	TRBJ1-2	TGTGCCAGCAGTGAAGACAGGGTCTATGGCTACACCTTC	CASSEDRVYGYTF
TRBD2	-	TRBV19	TRBJ2-1	TGTGCCAGTAGTAAGGGGCGGGGGGCCGGCTCCTACAATGAGCAGTTCTTC	CASSKGRGAGSYNEQFF
-	few	TRBV19	TRBJ2-1	TGTGCCAGTAGTGCGCAGGGCGGGACATACAATGAGCAGTTCTTC	CASSAQGGTYNEQFF
-	many	TRBV3-1	TRBJ1-5	TGTGCCAGCAGCCAAGATTTAAGGGGCACTCAGCCCCAGCATTTT	CASSQDLRGTQPQHF
TRBD1	-	TRBV12-3/TRBV12-4	TRBJ2-4	TGTGCCAGCAGTACTTCAGGACAGGGCGGGTACTTC	CASSTSGQGGYF
-	many	TRBV3-1	TRBJ1-6	TGTGCCAGCAGCCAACAGGGCGGCGATTCACCCCTCCACTTT	CASSQQGGDSPLHF
TRBD2	-	TRBV20-1	TRBJ2-1	TGCAGTGCTAACCAGGCTAGCGGCTCCTACAATGAGCAGTTCTTC	CSANQASGSYNEQFF
-	many	TRBV6-1	TRBJ1-2	TGTGCCAGCAGTCAGAGGAGGGCCAATGGCTACACCTTC	CASSQRRANGYTF
-	many	TRBV30	TRBJ1-2	TGTGCCTGGAGTTCACTAGGGTGGGGCTACACCTTC	CAWSSLGWGYTF
-	many	TRBV11-1	TRBJ2-6	TGTGCCAGCAGCTTCACAGGGAGCTCTGGGGCCAACGTCCTGACTTTC	CASSFTGSSGANVLTF
-	-	TRBV27	TRBJ2-7	TGTGCCAGCAGTCCACGGACAGACTACGAGCAGTACTTC	CASSPRTDYEQYF
-	many	TRBV7-9	TRBJ1-2	TGTGCCAGCAGCTTAGGGGCGAGCGGCTACACCTTC	CASSLGASGYTF
-	many	TRBV30	TRBJ2-3	TGTGCCCGGGGCCGTCAGGAGGATACGCAGTATTTT	CARGRQEDTQYF
-	many	TRBV6-1	TRBJ1-1	TGTGCCAGCATTCGGACAGCCATGAACACTGAAGCTTTCTTT	CASIRTAMNTEAFF
TRBD1	many	TRBV7-9	TRBJ2-1	TGTGCCAGCAGCTTCGGGACAGTTCCGTTCTTC	CASSFGTVPFF
-	once	TRBV7-2	TRBJ2-3	TGTGCCAGCAGCACCTTGCTACGGGATACGCAGTATTTT	CASSTLLRDTQYF
-	many	TRBV30	TRBJ2-3	TGTGCCTGGAGCGAGGGGGCAGATACGCAGTATTTT	CAWSEGADTQYF
TRBD2	-	TRBV15	TRBJ2-3	TGTGCCACCAGCAGGGTTAGCGGGAGGGCCGTCGCAGATACGCAGTATTTT	CATSRVSGRAVADTQYF
TRBD2	-	TRBV5-1	TRBJ2-2	TGCGCCAGCAGCAGACTAGCGGGAGGTCAGAACACCGGGGAGCTGTTTTTT	CASSRLAGGQNTGELFF
-	many	TRBV27	TRBJ2-2	TGTGCCAGCAGTTCCCCGCTGACGAACAGGGTGGGCACCGGGGAGCTGTTTTTT	CASSSPLTNRVGTGELFF
-	-	TRBV6-1	TRBJ1-5	TGTGCCAGCACAAGGGGGGACTATAGCAATCAGCCCCAGCATTTT	CASTRGDYSNQPQHF
TRBD2	many	TRBV12-3/TRBV12-4	TRBJ2-3	TGTGCCAGCAGTTTGGCGGGGGGTTACACAGATACGCAGTATTTT	CASSLAGGYTDTQYF
-	once	TRBV12-3/TRBV12-4	TRBJ1-5	TGTGCCAGCACCCAGGGCTATCTGAATCAGCCCCAGCATTTT	CASTQGYLNQPQHF
TRBD2	many	TRBV5-1	TRBJ2-1	TGCGCCAGCAGCGGCGGGGGGGCGTATGGTGAGCAGTTCTTC	CASSGGGAYGEQFF
-	-	TRBV20-1	TRBJ1-5	TGCAGTGCTGGGGGGGGAAATAGCAATCAGCCCCAGCATTTT	CSAGGGNSNQPQHF
TRBD2	many	TRBV28	TRBJ2-3	TGTGCCAGCAGTCGTCTCAAAAGCGGGACTGGCACAGATACGCAGTATTTT	CASSRLKSGTGTDTQYF
-	-	TRBV27	TRBJ2-7	TGTGCCAGCAGTTGGTCCCCCTCACCTACCGGGATAGGGTCCTACGAGCAGTACTTC	CASSWSPSPTGIGSYEQYF
-	-	TRBV19	TRBJ2-5	TGTGCCAGTAGTATAGTTGGCAGGGGGGGCCAAGAGACCCAGTACTTC	CASSIVGRGGQETQYF
-	-	TRBV6-1	TRBJ2-3	TGTGCCAGCAGTATAGACCCGGCTAGCAGCACAGATACGCAGTATTTT	CASSIDPASSTDTQYF
TRBD1	-	TRBV5-4	TRBJ2-7	TGTGCCAGCAGCTGGACAGGGGAGAGAGGGGAGCAGTACTTC	CASSWTGERGEQYF
-	-	TRBV11-2	TRBJ2-1	TGTGCCAGCAGCTTAGAGGGTGAGTTCGATGAGCAGTTCTTC	CASSLEGEFDEQFF
-	many	TRBV6-1	TRBJ1-2	TGTGCCAGCAGTGAAGGGGGCGCGGGCTATGGCTACACCTTC	CASSEGGAGYGYTF
TRBD2	many	TRBV12-3/TRBV12-4	TRBJ2-3	TGTGCCAGCAGTCGCCTAGCGGTCCGTCACACAGATACGCAGTATTTT	CASSRLAVRHTDTQYF
-	many	TRBV11-2	TRBJ1-6	TGTGCCAGCAGCTTCCAGGGAAGCGATTCACCCCTCCACTTT	CASSFQGSDSPLHF
-	-	TRBV10-3	TRBJ2-3	TGTGCCATCTCGACAGATAGCACAGATACGCAGTATTTT	CAISTDSTDTQYF
-	-	TRBV4-1	TRBJ1-6	TGCGCCAGCAGCCCTCGTGGGGACGATTCACCCCTCCACTTT	CASSPRGDDSPLHF